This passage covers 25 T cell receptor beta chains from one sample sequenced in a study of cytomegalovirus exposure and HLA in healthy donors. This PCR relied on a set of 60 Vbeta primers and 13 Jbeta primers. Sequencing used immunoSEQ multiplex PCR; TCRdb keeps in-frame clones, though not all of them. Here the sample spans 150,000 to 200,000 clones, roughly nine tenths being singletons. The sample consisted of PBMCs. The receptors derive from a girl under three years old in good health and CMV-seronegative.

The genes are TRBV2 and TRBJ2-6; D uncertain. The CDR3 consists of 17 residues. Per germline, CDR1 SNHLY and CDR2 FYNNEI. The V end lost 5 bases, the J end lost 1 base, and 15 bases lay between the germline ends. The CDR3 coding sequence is TGTGCCAGCAGTAAACGCCTTGACTTATCTGGGGCCAACGTCCTGACTTTC. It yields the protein CASSKRLDLSGANVLTF.

The CDR3 reads CASSAPGTGNNEQFF. For the CDR3, the DNA is TGTGCCAGCAGTGCCCCCGGGACAGGGAACAATGAGCAGTTCTTC. The rearrangement joins TRBV2 to TRBJ2-1; 9 bases are a match to TRBD1. The CDR3 extends over 15 amino acids. Germline V gene data show CDR1 as SNHLY and CDR2 as FYNNEI. V lost 4 bases, J lost 5 bases, and 6 bases stayed unmatched.

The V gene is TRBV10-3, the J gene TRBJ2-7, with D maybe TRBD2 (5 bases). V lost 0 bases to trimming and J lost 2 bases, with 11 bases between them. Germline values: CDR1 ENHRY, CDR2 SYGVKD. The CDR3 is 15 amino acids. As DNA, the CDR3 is TGTGCCATCAGTGAGTCGAGGGCAGGAGCCTACGAGCAGTACTTC. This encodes CAISESRAGAYEQYF.

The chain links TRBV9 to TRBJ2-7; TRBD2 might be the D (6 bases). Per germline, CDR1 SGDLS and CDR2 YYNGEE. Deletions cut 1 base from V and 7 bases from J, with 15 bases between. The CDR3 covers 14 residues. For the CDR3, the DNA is TGTGCCAGCAGCGTACGTGACGGGAGAAATGAGCAGTACTTC. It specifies CASSVRDGRNEQYF.

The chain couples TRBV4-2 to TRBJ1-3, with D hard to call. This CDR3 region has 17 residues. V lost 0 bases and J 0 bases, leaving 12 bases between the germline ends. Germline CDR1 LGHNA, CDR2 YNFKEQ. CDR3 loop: CASSQDHSTSSGNTIYF. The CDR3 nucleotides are TGTGCCAGCAGCCAAGATCATAGCACGAGCTCTGGAAACACCATATATTTT.

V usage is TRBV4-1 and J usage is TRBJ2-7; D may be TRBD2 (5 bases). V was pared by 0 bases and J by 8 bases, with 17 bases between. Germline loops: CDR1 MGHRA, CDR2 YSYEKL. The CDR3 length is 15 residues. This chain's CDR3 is CASSQETPRGRKQYF. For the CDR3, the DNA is TGCGCCAGCAGCCAAGAGACCCCAAGAGGGCGAAAGCAGTACTTC.

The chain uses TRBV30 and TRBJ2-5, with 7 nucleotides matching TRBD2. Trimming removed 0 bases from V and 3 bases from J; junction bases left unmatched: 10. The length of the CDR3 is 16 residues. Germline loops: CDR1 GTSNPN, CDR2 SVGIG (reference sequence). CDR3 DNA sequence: TGTGCCTGGAGTGTAAAGTTCGGGAGCGGGGAAGAGACCCAGTACTTC. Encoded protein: CAWSVKFGSGEETQYF.

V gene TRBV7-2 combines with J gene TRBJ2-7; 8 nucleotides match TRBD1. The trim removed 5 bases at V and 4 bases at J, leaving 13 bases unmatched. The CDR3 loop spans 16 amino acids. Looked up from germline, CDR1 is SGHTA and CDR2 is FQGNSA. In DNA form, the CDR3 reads TGTGCCAGCAGCGCTCGCGCCGGGACAGGTGGATACGAGCAGTACTTC. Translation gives CASSARAGTGGYEQYF.

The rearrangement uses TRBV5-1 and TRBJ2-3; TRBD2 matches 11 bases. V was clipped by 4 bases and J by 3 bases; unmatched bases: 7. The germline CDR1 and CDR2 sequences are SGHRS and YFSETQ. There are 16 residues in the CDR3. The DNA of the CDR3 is TGCGCCAGCAGCCCCATAGCGGGGGGGCGGACAGATACGCAGTATTTT. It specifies CASSPIAGGRTDTQYF.

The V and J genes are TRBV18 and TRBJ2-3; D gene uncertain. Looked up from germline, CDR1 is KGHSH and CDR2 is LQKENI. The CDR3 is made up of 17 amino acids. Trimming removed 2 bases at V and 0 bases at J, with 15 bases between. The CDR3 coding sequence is TGTGCCAGCTCACCAGTGATGGTCCAGACTAGCACAGATACGCAGTATTTT. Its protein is CASSPVMVQTSTDTQYF.

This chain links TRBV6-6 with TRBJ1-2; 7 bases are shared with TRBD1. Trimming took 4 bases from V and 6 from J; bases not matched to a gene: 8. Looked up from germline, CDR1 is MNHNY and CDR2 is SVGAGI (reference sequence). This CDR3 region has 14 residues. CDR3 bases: TGTGCCAGCAGTTTCCCCGACAGGGTGAATGGCTACACCTTC. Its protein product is CASSFPDRVNGYTF.

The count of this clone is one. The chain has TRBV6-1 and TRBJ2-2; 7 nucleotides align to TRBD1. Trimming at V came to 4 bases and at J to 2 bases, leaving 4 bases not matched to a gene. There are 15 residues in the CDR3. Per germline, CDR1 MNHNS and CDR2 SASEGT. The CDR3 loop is CASSVNRGNTGELFF. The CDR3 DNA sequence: TGTGCCAGCAGTGTTAACAGGGGCAACACCGGGGAGCTGTTTTTT.

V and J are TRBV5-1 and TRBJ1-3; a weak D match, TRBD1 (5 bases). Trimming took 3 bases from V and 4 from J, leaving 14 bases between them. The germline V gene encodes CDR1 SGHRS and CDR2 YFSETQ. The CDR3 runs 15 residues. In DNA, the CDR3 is TGCGCCAGCAGCTGGGGCCTAGGGGTAGGAAACACCATATATTTT. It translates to CASSWGLGVGNTIYF.

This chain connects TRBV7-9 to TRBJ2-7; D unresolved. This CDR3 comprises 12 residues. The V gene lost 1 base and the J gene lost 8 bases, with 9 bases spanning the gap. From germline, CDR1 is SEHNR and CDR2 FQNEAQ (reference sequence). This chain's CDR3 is CASSLDGYKQYF. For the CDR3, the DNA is TGTGCCAGCAGCTTAGACGGGTACAAGCAGTACTTC.

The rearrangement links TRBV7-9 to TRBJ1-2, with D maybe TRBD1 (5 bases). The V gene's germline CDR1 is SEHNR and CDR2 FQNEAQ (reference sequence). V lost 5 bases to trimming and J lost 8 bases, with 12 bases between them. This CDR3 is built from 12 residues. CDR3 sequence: CASSPRQFGYTF. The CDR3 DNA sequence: TGTGCCAGCAGCCCCAGACAGTTCGGCTACACCTTC.

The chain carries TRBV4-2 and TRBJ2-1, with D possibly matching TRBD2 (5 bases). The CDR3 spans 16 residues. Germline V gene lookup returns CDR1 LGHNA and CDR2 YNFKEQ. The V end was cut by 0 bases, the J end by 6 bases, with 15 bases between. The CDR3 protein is CASSQEGLLEGNEQFF. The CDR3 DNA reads TGTGCCAGCAGCCAAGAAGGACTCCTTGAAGGCAATGAGCAGTTCTTC.

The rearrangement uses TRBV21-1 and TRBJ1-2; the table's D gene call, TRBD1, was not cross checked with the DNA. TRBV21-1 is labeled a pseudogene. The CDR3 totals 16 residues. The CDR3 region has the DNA TGTGCCAGCAGCAAGGGGACAGGGACCCTCCGTAAAGGCTACACCTTC. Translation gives CASSKGTGTLRKGYTF.

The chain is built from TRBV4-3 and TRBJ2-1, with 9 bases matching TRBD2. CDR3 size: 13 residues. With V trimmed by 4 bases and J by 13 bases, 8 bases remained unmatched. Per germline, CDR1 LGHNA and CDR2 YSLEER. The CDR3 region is CASSLEGGRAQFF. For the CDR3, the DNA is TGCGCCAGCAGCCTCGAAGGCGGGAGGGCCCAGTTCTTC.

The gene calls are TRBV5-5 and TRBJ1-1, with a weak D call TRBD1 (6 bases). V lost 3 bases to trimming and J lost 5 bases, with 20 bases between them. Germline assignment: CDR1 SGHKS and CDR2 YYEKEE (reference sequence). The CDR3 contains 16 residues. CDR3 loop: CASSSDSTGLGTEAFF. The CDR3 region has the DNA TGTGCCAGCAGCTCAGACTCCACAGGGCTGGGAACTGAAGCTTTCTTT.

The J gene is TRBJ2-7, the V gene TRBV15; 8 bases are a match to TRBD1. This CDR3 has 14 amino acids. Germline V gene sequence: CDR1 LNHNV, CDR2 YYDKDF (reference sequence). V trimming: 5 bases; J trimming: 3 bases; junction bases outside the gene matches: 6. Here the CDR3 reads CATSSGTGNYEQYF. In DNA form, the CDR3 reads TGTGCCACCAGCTCCGGGACAGGAAACTACGAGCAGTACTTC.

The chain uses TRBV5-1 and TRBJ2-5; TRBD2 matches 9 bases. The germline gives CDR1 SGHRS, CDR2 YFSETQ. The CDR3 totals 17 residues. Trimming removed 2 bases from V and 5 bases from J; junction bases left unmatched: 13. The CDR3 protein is CASSFSGWSGRTETQYF. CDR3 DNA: TGCGCCAGCAGCTTTTCGGGTTGGAGCGGGAGGACGGAGACCCAGTACTTC.

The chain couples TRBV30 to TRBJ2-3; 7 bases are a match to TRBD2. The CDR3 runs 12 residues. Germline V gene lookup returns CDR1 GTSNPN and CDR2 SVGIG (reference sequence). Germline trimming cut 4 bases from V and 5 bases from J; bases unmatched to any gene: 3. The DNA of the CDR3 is TGTGCCTGGAATTGGGGGGGAGATACGCAGTATTTT. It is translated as CAWNWGGDTQYF.

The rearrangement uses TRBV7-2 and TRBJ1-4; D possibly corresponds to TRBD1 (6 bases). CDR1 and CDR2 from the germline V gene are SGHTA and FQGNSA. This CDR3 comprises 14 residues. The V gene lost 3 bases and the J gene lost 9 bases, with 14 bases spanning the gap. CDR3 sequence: CASSFRGGDKKLFF. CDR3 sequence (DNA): TGTGCCAGCAGCTTCAGGGGCGGCGACAAAAAACTGTTTTTT.

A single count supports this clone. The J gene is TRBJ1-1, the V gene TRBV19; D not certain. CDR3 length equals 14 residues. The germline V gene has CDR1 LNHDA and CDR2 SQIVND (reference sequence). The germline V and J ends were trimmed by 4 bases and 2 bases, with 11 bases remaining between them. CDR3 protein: CASSKVGLNTEAFF. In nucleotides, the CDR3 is TGTGCCAGTAGTAAAGTTGGACTAAACACTGAAGCTTTCTTT.

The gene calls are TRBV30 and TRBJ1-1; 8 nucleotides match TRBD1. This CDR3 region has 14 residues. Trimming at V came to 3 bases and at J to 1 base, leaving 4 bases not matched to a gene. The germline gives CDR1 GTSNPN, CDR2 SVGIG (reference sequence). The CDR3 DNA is TGTGCCTGGAGGACAGGGGTTGGGAACACTGAAGCTTTCTTT. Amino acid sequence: CAWRTGVGNTEAFF.